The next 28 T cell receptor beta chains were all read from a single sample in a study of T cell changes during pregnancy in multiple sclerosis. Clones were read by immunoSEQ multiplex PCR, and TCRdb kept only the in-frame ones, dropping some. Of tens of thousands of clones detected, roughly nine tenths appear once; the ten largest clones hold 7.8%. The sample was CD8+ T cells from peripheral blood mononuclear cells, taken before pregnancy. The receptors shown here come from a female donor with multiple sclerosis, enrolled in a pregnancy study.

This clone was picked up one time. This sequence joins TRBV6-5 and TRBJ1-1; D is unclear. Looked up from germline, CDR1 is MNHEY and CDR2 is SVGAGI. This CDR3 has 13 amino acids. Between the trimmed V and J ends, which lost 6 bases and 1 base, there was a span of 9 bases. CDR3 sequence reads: CASSLGPNTEAFF. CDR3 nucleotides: TGTGCCAGCAGCTTGGGCCCGAACACTGAAGCTTTCTTT.

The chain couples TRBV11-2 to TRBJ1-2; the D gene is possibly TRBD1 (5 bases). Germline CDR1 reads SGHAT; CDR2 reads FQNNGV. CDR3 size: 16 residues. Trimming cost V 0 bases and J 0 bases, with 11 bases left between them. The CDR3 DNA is TGTGCCAGCAGCTTAGACCCCGACAGAGCTAACTATGGCTACACCTTC. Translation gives CASSLDPDRANYGYTF.

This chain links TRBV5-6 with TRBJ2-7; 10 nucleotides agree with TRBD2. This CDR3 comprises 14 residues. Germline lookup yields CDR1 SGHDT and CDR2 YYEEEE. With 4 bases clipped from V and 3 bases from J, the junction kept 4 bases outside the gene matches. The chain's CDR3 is CASSAGLASYEQYF. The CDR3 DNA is TGTGCCAGCAGCGCGGGACTAGCGAGCTACGAGCAGTACTTC. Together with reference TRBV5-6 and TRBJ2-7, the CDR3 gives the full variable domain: DAGVTQSPTHLIKTRGQQVTLRCSPKSGHDTVSWYQQALGQGPQFIFQYYEEEERQRGNFPDRFSGHQFPNYSSELNVNALLLGDSALYLCASSAGLASYEQYFGPGTRLTVT.

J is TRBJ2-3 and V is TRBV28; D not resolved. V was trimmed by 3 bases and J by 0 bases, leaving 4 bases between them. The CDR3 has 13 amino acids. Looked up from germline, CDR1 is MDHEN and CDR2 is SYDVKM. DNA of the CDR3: TGTGCCAGCAGTTTTAGAAGCACAGATACGCAGTATTTT. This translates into CASSFRSTDTQYF.

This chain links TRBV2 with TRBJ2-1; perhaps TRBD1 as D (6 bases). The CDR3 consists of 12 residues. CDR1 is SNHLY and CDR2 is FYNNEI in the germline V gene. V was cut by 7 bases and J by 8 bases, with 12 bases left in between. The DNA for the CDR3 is TGTGCCAGCATCTGGGGGCGGGATGAGCAGTTCTTC. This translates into CASIWGRDEQFF. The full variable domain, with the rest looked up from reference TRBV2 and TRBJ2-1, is EPEVTQTPSHQVTQMGQEVILRCVPISNHLYFYWYRQILGQKVEFLVSFYNNEISEKSEIFDDQFSVERPDGSNFTLKIRSTKLEDSAMYFCASIWGRDEQFFGPGTRLTVL.

For the CDR3, the DNA is TGTGCCAGCAGCCGCGCAATCGGGACTAGCGGCACAGATACGCAGTATTTT. This translates into CASSRAIGTSGTDTQYF. The chain joins TRBV7-6 to TRBJ2-3, with TRBD2 identical over 10 bases. V was pared by 5 bases and J by 1 base, with 9 bases of the junction left unmatched. In germline, CDR1 is SGHVS, CDR2 FNYEAQ. The CDR3 loop spans 17 amino acids.

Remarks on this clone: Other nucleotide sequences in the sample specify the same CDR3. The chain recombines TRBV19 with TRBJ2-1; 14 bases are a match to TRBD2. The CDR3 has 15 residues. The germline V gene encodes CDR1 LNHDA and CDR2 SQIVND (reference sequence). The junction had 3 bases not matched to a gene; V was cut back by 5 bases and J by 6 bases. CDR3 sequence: CASSLGLAGGNEQFF. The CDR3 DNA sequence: TGTGCCAGTAGTTTAGGACTAGCGGGAGGCAATGAGCAGTTCTTC.

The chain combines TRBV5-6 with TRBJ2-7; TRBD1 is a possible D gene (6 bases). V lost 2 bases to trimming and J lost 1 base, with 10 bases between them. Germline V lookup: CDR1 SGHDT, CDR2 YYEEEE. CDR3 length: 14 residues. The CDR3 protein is CASSLRTVSYEQYF. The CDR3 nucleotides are TGTGCCAGCAGCTTACGGACAGTTTCCTACGAGCAGTACTTC.

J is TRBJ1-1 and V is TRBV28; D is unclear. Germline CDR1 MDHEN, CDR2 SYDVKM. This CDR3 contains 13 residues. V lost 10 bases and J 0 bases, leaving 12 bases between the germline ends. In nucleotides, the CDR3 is TGTGCCACACAGTTCTTTATGAACACTGAAGCTTTCTTT. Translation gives CATQFFMNTEAFF.

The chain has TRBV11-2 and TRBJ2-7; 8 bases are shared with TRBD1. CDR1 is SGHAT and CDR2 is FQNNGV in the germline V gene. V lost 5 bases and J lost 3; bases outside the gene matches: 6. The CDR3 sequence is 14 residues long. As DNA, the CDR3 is TGTGCCAGCAGCCATACAGGGGGGAACTACGAGCAGTACTTC. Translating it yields CASSHTGGNYEQYF.

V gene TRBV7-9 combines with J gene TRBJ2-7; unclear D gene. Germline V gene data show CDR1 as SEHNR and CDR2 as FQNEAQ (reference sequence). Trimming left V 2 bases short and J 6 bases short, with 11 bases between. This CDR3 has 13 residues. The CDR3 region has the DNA TGTGCCAGCAGCTTAATGGTTACGGGCGAGCAGTACTTC. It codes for CASSLMVTGEQYF.

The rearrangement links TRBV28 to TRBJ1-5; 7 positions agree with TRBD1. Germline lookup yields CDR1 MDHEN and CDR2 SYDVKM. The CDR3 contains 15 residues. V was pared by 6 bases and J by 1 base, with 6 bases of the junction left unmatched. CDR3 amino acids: CASSPTGLSNQPQHF. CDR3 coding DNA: TGTGCCAGCAGCCCGACAGGGCTAAGCAATCAGCCCCAGCATTTT.

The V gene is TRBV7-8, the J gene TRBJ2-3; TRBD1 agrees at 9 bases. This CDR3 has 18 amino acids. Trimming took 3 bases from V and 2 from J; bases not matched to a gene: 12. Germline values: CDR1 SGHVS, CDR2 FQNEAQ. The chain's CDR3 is CASSFPFKGQGPTDTQYF. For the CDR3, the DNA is TGTGCCAGCAGCTTCCCTTTCAAGGGACAGGGTCCCACAGATACGCAGTATTTT. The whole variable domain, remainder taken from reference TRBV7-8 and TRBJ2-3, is GAGVSQSPRYKVAKRGQDVALRCDPISGHVSLFWYQQALGQGPEFLTYFQNEAQLDKSGLPSDRFFAERPEGSVSTLKIQRTQQEDSAVYLCASSFPFKGQGPTDTQYFGPGTRLTVL.

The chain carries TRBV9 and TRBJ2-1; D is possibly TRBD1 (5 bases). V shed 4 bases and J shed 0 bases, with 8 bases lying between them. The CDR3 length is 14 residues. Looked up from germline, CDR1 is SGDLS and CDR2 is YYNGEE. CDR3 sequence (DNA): TGTGCCAGCAGCCCAGACAGCTCCTACAATGAGCAGTTCTTC. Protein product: CASSPDSSYNEQFF.

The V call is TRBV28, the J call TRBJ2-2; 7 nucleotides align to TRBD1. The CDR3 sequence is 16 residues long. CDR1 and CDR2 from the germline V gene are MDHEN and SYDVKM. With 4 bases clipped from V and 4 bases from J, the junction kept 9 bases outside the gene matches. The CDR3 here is CASSWFTAGGTGELFF. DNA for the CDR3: TGTGCCAGCAGTTGGTTTACGGCAGGGGGCACCGGGGAGCTGTTTTTT.

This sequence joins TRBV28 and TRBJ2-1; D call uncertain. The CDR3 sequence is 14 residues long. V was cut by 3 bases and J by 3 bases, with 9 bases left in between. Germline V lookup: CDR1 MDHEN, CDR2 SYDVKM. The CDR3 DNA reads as TGTGCCAGCAGTTTGCCTGACATCTACAATGAGCAGTTCTTC. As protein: CASSLPDIYNEQFF.

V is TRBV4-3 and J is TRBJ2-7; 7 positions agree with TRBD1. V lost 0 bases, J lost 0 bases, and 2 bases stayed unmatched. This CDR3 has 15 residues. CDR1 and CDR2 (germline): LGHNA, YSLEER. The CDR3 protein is CASSQDRDSSYEQYF. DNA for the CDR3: TGCGCCAGCAGCCAAGACAGGGACAGCTCCTACGAGCAGTACTTC.

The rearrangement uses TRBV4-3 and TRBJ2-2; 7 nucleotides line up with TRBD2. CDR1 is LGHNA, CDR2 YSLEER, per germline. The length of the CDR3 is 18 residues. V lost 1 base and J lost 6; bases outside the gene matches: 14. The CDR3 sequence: CASSQALPAGRSAGELFF. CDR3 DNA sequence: TGCGCCAGCAGCCAAGCTCTACCAGCGGGACGGTCCGCCGGGGAGCTGTTTTTT.

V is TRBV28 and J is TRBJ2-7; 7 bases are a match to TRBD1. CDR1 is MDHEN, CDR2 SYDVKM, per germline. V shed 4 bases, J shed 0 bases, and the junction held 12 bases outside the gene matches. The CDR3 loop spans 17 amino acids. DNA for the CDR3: TGTGCCAGCAGTTCAGTTAGGAATCAGGGGGACTCCTACGAGCAGTACTTC. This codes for CASSSVRNQGDSYEQYF. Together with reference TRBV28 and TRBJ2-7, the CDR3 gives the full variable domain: DVKVTQSSRYLVKRTGEKVFLECVQDMDHENMFWYRQDPGLGLRLIYFSYDVKMKEKGDIPEGYSVSREKKERFSLILESASTNQTSMYLCASSSVRNQGDSYEQYFGPGTRLTVT.

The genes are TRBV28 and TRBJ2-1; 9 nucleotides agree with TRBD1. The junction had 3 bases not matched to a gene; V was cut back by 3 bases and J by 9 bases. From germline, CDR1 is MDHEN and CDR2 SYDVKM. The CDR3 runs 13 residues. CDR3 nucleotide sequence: TGTGCCAGCAGTTTGGGGGACAGGGTTGAGCAGTTCTTC. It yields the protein CASSLGDRVEQFF.

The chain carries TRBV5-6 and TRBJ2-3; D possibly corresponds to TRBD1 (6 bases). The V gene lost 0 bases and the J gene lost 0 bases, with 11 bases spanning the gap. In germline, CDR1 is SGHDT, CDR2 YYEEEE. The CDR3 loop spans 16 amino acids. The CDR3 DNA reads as TGTGCCAGCAGCTTGGATGGCAGGGGAAGCACAGATACGCAGTATTTT. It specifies CASSLDGRGSTDTQYF. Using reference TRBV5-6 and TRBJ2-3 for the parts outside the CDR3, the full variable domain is DAGVTQSPTHLIKTRGQQVTLRCSPKSGHDTVSWYQQALGQGPQFIFQYYEEEERQRGNFPDRFSGHQFPNYSSELNVNALLLGDSALYLCASSLDGRGSTDTQYFGPGTRLTVL.

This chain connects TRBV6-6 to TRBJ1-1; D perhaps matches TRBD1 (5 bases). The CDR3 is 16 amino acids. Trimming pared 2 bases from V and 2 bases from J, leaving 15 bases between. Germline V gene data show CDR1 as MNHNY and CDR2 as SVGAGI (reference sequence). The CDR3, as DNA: TGTGCCAGCAGTTACGATATAGTGGGGCCAAACACTGAAGCTTTCTTT. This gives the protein CASSYDIVGPNTEAFF.

In DNA, the CDR3 is TGTGCCAGCAGTTTATCGTGGGGGACTAGGGGGCCCTACGAGCAGTACTTC. Translating gives CASSLSWGTRGPYEQYF. The rearrangement links TRBV27 to TRBJ2-7; TRBD2 might be the D (8 bases). The CDR3 runs to 17 residues. V was trimmed by 0 bases and J by 2 bases, leaving 17 bases between them. The germline V gene encodes CDR1 MNHEY and CDR2 SMNVEV (reference sequence).

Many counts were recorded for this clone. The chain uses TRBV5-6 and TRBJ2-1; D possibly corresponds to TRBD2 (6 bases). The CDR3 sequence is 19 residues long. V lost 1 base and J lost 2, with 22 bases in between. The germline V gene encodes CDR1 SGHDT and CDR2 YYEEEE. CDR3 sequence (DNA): TGTGCCAGCAGCTTGTCCCCCCGGCGGGACCCCGCCCCCTACAATGAGCAGTTCTTC. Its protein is CASSLSPRRDPAPYNEQFF.

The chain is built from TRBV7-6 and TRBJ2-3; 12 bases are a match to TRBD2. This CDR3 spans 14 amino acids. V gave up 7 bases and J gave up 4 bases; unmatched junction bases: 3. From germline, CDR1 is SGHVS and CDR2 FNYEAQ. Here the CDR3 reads CASTSGRVADTQYF. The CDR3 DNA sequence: TGTGCCAGCACTAGCGGGAGGGTAGCAGATACGCAGTATTTT.

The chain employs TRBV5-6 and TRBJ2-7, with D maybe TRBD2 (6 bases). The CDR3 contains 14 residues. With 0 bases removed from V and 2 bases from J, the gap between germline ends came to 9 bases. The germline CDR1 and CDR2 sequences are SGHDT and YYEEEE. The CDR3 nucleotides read TGTGCCAGCAGCTTGGGCGGGGATACCTACGAGCAGTACTTC. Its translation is CASSLGGDTYEQYF.

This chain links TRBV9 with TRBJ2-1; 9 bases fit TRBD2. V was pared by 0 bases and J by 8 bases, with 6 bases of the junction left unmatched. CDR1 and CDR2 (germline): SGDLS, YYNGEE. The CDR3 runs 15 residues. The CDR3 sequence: CASSVGGRALDEQFF. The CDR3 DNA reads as TGTGCCAGCAGCGTAGGCGGGAGGGCCCTGGATGAGCAGTTCTTC.

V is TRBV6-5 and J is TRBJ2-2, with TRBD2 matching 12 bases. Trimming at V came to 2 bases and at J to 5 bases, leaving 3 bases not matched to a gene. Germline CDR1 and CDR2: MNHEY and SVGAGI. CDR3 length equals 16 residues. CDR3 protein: CASSYLAGGPTGELFF. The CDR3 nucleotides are TGTGCCAGCAGTTACCTAGCGGGAGGGCCAACCGGGGAGCTGTTTTTT.